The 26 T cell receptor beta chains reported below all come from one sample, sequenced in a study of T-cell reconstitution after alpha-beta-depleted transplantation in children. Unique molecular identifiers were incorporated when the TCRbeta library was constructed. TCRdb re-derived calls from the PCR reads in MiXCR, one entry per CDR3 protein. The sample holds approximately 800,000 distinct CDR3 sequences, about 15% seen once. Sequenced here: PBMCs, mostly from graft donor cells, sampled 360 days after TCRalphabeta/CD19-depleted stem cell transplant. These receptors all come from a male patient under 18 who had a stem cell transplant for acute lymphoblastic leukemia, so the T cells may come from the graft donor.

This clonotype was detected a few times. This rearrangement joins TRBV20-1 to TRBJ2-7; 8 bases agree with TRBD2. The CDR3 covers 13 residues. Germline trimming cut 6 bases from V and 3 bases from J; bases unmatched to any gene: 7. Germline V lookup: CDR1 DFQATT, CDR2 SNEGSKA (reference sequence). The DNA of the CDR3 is TGCAGTGCCCATAGCGGGAAGGTCTACGAGCAGTACTTC. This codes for CSAHSGKVYEQYF.

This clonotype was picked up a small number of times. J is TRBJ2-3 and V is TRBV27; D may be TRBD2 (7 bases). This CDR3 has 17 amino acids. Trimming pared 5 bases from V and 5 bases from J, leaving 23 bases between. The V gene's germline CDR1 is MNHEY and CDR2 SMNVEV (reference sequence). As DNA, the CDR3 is TGTGCCAGCAGTCCCAAGGGGGGGTCTAGTGATGAAGATACGCAGTATTTT. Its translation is CASSPKGGSSDEDTQYF.

CDR3: CASSTWGTGKQETQYF. CDR3 in DNA: TGTGCCAGCAGCACATGGGGGACGGGGAAACAAGAGACCCAGTACTTC. V and J are TRBV12-3 or TRBV12-4 and TRBJ2-5; D is perhaps TRBD1 or TRBD2 (5 bases each). The length of the CDR3 is 16 residues. V was clipped by 6 bases and J by 2 bases, with 19 bases between them.

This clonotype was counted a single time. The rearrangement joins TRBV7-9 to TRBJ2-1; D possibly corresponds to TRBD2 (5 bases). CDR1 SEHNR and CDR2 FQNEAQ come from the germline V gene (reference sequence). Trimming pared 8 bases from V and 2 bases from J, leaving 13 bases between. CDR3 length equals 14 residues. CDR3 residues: CASGRVTTYNEQFF. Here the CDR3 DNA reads TGTGCCAGCGGGCGGGTGACCACCTACAATGAGCAGTTCTTC.

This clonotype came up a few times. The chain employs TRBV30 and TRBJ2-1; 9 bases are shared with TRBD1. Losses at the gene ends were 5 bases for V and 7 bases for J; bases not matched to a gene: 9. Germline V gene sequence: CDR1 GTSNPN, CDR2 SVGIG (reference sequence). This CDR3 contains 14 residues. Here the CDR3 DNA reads TGTGCCTGGGGACCCGGGACAGGGAGAAATGAGCAGTTCTTC. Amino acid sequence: CAWGPGTGRNEQFF.

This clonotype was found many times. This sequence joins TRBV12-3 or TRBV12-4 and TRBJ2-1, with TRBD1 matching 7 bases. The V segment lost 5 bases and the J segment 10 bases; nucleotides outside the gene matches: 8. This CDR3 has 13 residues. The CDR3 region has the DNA TGTGCCAGCAGTCCGACAGGGAACGGCGAGCAGTTCTTC. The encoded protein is CASSPTGNGEQFF.

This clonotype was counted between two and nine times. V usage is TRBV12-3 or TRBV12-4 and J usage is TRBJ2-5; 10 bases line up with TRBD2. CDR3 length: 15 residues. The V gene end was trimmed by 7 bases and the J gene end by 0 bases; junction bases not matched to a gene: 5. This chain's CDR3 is CASTRGLADQETQYF. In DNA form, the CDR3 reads TGTGCCAGCACCCGAGGACTAGCGGACCAAGAGACCCAGTACTTC.

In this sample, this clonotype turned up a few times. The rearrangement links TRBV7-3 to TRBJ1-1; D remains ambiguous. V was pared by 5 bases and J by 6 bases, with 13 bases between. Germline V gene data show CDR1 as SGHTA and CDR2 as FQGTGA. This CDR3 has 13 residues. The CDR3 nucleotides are TGTGCCAGCAGCCCAACTTACGGGTCTGAAGCTTTCTTT. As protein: CASSPTYGSEAFF.

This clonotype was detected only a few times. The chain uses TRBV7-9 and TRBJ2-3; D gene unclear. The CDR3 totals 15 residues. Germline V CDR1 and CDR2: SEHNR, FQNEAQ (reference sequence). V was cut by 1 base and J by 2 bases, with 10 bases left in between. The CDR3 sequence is CASSLGDPNTDTQYF. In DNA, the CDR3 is TGTGCCAGCAGCTTAGGGGATCCTAACACAGATACGCAGTATTTT.

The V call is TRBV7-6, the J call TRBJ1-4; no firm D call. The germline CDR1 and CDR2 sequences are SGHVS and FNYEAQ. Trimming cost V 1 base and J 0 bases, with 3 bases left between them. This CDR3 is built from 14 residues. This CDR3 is CASSLGTTNEKLFF. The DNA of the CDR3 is TGTGCCAGCAGCTTAGGGACAACTAATGAAAAACTGTTTTTT.

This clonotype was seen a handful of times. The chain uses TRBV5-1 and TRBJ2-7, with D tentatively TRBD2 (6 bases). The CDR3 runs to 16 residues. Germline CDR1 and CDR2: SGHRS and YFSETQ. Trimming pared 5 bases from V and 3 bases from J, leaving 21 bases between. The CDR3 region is CASRMGGERPDYEQYF. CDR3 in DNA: TGCGCCAGCAGAATGGGGGGTGAAAGGCCCGACTACGAGCAGTACTTC.

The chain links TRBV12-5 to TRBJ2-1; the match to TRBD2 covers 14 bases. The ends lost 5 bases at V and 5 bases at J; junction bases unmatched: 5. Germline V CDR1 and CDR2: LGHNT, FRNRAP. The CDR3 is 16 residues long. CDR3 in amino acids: CASGLGTSGSHNEQFF. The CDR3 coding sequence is TGTGCTAGTGGTCTAGGGACTAGCGGGAGTCACAATGAGCAGTTCTTC.

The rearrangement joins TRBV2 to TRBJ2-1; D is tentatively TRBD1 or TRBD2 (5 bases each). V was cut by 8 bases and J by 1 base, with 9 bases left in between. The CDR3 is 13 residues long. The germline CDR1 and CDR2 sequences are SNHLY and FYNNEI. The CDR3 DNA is TGTGCCAGCGGGGGAGAATCCTACAATGAGCAGTTCTTC. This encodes CASGGESYNEQFF.

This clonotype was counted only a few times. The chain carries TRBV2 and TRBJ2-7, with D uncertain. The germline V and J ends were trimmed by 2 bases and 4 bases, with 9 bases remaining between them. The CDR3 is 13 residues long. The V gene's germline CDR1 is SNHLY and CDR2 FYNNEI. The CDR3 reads CASSEQTRYEQYF. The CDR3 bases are TGTGCCAGCAGTGAACAGACCAGATACGAGCAGTACTTC.

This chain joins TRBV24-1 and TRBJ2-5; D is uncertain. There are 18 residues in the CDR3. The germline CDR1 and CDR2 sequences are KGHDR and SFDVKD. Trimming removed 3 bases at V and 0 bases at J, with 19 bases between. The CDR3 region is CATSDDPLTSAYQETQYF. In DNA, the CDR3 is TGTGCCACCAGTGATGACCCTTTGACATCCGCGTACCAAGAGACCCAGTACTTC.

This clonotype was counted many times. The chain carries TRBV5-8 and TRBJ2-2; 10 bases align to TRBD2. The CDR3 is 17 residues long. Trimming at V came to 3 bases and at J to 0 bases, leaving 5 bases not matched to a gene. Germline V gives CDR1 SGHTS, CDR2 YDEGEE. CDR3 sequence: CASSSRTSGANTGELFF. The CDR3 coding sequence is TGTGCCAGCAGCTCGAGGACTAGCGGAGCGAACACCGGGGAGCTGTTTTTT.

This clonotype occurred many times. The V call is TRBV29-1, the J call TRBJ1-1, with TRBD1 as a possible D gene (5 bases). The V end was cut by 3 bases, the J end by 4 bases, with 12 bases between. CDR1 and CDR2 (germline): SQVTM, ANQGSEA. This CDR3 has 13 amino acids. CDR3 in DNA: TGCAGCGTTGAGAGGGGTCTGGGCACTGAAGCTTTCTTT. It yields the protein CSVERGLGTEAFF.

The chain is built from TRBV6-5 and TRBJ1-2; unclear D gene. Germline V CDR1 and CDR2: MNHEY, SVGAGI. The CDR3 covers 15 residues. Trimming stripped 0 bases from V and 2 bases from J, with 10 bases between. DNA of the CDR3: TGTGCCAGCAGTTACTCTCTGCAACAAAACTATGGCTACACCTTC. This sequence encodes CASSYSLQQNYGYTF.

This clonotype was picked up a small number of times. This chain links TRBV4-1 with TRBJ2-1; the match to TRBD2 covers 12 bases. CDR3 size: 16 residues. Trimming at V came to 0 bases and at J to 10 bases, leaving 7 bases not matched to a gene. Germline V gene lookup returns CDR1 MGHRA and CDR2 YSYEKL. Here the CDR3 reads CASSQERLAGAREQFF. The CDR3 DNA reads TGCGCCAGCAGCCAAGAAAGACTAGCGGGGGCAAGGGAGCAGTTCTTC.

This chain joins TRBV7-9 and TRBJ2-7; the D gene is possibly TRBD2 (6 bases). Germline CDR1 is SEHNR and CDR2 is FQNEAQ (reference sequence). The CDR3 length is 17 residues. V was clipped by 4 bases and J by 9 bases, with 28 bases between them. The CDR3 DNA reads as TGTGCCAGCAGCTCAGCCCGATACTCCTCCGTACGGGGGTGGCAGTACTTC. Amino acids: CASSSARYSSVRGWQYF.

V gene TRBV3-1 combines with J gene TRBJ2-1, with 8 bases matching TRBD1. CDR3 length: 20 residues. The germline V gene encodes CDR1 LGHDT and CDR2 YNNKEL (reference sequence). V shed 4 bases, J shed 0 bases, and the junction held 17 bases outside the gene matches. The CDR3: CASSLPTDRVFESSYNEQFF. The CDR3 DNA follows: TGTGCCAGCAGCCTCCCGACGGACAGGGTTTTTGAGAGCTCCTACAATGAGCAGTTCTTC.

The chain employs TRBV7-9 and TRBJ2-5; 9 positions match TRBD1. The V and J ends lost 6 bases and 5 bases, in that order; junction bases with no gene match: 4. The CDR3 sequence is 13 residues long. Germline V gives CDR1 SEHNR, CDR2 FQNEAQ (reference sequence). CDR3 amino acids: CASRQGARETQYF. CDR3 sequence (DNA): TGTGCCAGCAGACAGGGGGCGCGGGAGACCCAGTACTTC. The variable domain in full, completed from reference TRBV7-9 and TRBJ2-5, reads DTGVSQNPRHKITKRGQNVTFRCDPISEHNRLYWYRQTLGQGPEFLTYFQNEAQLEKSRLLSDRFSAERPKGSFSTLEIQRTEQGDSAMYLCASRQGARETQYFGPGTRLLVL.

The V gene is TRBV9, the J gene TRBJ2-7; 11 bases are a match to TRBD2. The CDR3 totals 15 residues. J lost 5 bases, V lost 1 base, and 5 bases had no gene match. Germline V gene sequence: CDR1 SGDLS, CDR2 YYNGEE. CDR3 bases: TGTGCCAGCAGCGTATCCGGGACTAGCGGCGACGAGCAGTACTTC. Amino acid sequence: CASSVSGTSGDEQYF.

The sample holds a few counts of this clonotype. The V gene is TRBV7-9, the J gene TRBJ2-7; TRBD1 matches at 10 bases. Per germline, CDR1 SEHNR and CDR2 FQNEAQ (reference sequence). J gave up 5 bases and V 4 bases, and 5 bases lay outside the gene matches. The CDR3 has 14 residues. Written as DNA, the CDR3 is TGTGCCAGCAGCTACCGGGACAGGGGTAACGAGCAGTACTTC. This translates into CASSYRDRGNEQYF.

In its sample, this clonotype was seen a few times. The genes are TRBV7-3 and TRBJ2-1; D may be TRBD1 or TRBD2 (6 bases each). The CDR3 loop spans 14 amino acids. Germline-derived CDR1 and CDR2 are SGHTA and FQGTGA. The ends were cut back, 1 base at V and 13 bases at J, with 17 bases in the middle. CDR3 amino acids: CASSLRRDMPLQFF. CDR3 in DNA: TGTGCCAGCAGCTTAAGGAGGGACATGCCTCTCCAGTTCTTC. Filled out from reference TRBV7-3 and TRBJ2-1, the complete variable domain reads GAGVSQTPSNKVTEKGKYVELRCDPISGHTALYWYRQSLGQGPEFLIYFQGTGAADDSGLPNDRFFAVRPEGSVSTLKIQRTERGDSAVYLCASSLRRDMPLQFFGPGTRLTVL.

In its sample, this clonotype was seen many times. CDR3 in amino acids: CASSLGTGEVETQYF. CDR3 nucleotides: TGTGCCAGCAGCTTAGGTACGGGAGAAGTTGAGACCCAGTACTTC. The chain couples TRBV7-2 to TRBJ2-5; D is perhaps TRBD2 (6 bases). Trimming left V 1 base short and J 5 bases short, with 14 bases between. The CDR3 has 15 amino acids. Per the germline V gene, CDR1 is SGHTA and CDR2 is FQGNSA.